Listed here are 10 T cell receptor beta chains from one sample, sequenced in a study of CD8+ T cells in alopecia areata. Stated treatment: oral pan-JAK inhibitor, 5-10 mg twice daily. Extracted from the samples, RNA was reverse transcribed into cDNA to serve as the sequencing template. Some clones are missing from TCRdb's copy, which holds only in-frame ones; the method was immunoSEQ multiplex PCR. The sample holds around 210,000 clones; 64% are singletons and the top ten take roughly 4.2%. Source: CD4+ T cells sorted from blood, taken at week 4, from a patient treated with tofacitinib. The receptors derive from a human donor with alopecia areata.

The chain employs TRBV5-1 and TRBJ1-2; 8 positions match TRBD1. There are 14 residues in the CDR3. Germline-derived CDR1 and CDR2 are SGHRS and YFSETQ. V was clipped by 3 bases and J by 3 bases; unmatched bases: 4. The CDR3 nucleotides read TGCGCCAGCAGCTCACCGACAGGGGACTATGGCTACACCTTC. Amino acid sequence: CASSSPTGDYGYTF.

In its sample, this clone was seen a few times. The gene calls are TRBV7-9 and TRBJ1-2, with D possibly matching TRBD1 (5 bases). Deletions cut 3 bases from V and 1 base from J, with 12 bases between. The CDR3 runs 15 residues. Germline V CDR1 and CDR2: SEHNR, FQNEAQ (reference sequence). In DNA form, the CDR3 reads TGTGCCAGCAGCTTCGCGGGACTGAATAACTATGGCTACACCTTC. Its protein product is CASSFAGLNNYGYTF.

The CDR3 here is CASSQAQVRGTSTEAFF. DNA for the CDR3: TGTGCCAGCAGCCAAGCTCAGGTACGGGGTACGAGCACTGAAGCTTTCTTT. The chain recombines TRBV4-2 with TRBJ1-1; no clear D gene. The CDR3 has 17 residues. Germline CDR1 and CDR2: LGHNA and YNFKEQ. The germline V and J ends were trimmed by 1 base and 4 bases, with 19 bases remaining between them.

The chain carries TRBV5-4 and TRBJ2-3; D remains unclear. Germline CDR1 is SGHNT and CDR2 is YYREEE (reference sequence). Trimming took off 3 bases at V and 0 bases at J, with 8 bases between the two ends. This CDR3 spans 14 amino acids. The DNA of the CDR3 is TGTGCCAGCAGCTCGAGCGCAAGCACAGATACGCAGTATTTT. Translating gives CASSSSASTDTQYF.

This chain connects TRBV5-8 to TRBJ1-5; possibly TRBD1 for D (5 bases). V was cut by 4 bases and J by 3 bases, with 11 bases left in between. This CDR3 comprises 14 residues. Per germline, CDR1 SGHTS and CDR2 YDEGEE. The CDR3 nucleotides are TGTGCCAGCAGCCTGTACAGGTCCAATCAGCCCCAGCATTTT. It specifies CASSLYRSNQPQHF.

The chain is built from TRBV4-1 and TRBJ2-5; D uncertain. Between the trimmed V and J ends, which lost 1 base and 1 base, there was a span of 7 bases. In germline, CDR1 is MGHRA, CDR2 YSYEKL. The CDR3 consists of 14 residues. The CDR3 spells CASSQGPVQETQYF. For the CDR3, the DNA is TGCGCCAGCAGCCAAGGTCCAGTCCAAGAGACCCAGTACTTC.

This clone was seen only once. The chain couples TRBV10-3 to TRBJ2-2, with D possibly being TRBD2 (7 bases). Trimming cost V 3 bases and J 6 bases, with 14 bases left between them. The CDR3 has 15 amino acids. The germline V gene encodes CDR1 ENHRY and CDR2 SYGVKD. The CDR3 DNA follows: TGTGCCATCAGTGATTCCCCGGGGGGCGCCGGGGAGCTGTTTTTT. Amino acid sequence: CAISDSPGGAGELFF.

The chain uses TRBV2 and TRBJ1-1; D gene uncertain. Germline loops: CDR1 SNHLY, CDR2 FYNNEI. CDR3 length: 13 amino acids. With 6 bases removed from V and 0 bases from J, the gap between germline ends came to 8 bases. The CDR3 DNA reads as TGTGCCAGCAGCCCCAATATGAACACTGAAGCTTTCTTT. This sequence encodes CASSPNMNTEAFF.

This chain joins TRBV2 and TRBJ1-2; D is unresolved. V dropped 1 base and J dropped 5 bases, with 8 bases sitting between them. CDR3 length: 13 amino acids. The germline gives CDR1 SNHLY, CDR2 FYNNEI. The CDR3 loop is CASSEGGPYGYTF. The DNA for the CDR3 is TGTGCCAGCAGTGAAGGAGGCCCTTATGGCTACACCTTC.

This clone was picked up one time. Other DNA sequences within the sample encode an identical CDR3. The V call is TRBV19, the J call TRBJ2-5; tentative D call: TRBD1 (5 bases). Germline CDR1 is LNHDA and CDR2 is SQIVND (reference sequence). Trimming shortened V by 6 bases and J by 2 bases, and 10 bases separated the two germline ends. CDR3 length: 13 amino acids. The CDR3 nucleotides are TGTGCCAGTAGGGAAAGGGGTCAAGAGACCCAGTACTTC. Protein product: CASRERGQETQYF.